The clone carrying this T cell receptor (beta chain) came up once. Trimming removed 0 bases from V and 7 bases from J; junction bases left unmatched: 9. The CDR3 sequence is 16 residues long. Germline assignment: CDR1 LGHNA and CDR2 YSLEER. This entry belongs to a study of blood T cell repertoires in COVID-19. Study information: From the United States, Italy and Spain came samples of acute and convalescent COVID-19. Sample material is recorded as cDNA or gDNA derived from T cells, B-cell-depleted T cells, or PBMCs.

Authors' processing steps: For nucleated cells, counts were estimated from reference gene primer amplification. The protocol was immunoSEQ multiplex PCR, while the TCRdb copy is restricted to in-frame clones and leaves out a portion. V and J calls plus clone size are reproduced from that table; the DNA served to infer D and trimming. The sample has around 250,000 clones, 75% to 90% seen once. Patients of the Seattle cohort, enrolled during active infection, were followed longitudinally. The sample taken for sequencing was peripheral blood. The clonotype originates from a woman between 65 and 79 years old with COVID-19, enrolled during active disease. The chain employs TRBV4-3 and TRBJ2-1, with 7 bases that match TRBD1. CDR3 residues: CASSQDGGQHPNEQFF. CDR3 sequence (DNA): TGCGCCAGCAGCCAAGATGGGGGACAGCACCCGAATGAGCAGTTCTTC.